The clone carrying this T cell receptor beta chain has a count of ten or more. This sample stems from a study of human T cells and chemical hapten exposure. At the level of the study: Donors were sensitized with 2% DPC on the upper inner arm. Affected patients, primarily female, had alopecia areata, totalis or universalis.

With 2 bases clipped from V and 4 bases from J, the junction kept 2 bases outside the gene matches. This CDR3 spans 15 amino acids. Germline V gene lookup returns CDR1 KGHSH and CDR2 LQKENI. The library put unique molecular identifiers onto individual cDNA molecules. TCRdb called the RACE reads again in MiXCR, with one record for every CDR3 protein. The repertoire holds tens of thousands of distinct CDR3 sequences, with about 10% as singletons. Time point: patch test 1, 2 weeks after DPC sensitization. Regarding treatment: therapeutic diphenylcyclopropenone sensitization with weekly scalp DPC. Alopecia patients deemed DPC-suitable, aged 18 to 70, excluding pregnancy.

Sequencing was performed on whole blood, taken in connection with sensitization to the hapten diphenylcyclopropenone (DPC). The chain joins TRBV18 to TRBJ2-7; 13 bases fit TRBD2. This clonotype originated in a woman in her forties or fifties with alopecia areata. Some clones in this sample may be carry-over from other donors' samples. The CDR3 protein is CASSPGTSGTYEQYF. The DNA of the CDR3 is TGTGCCAGCTCACCAGGGACTAGCGGGACGTACGAGCAGTACTTC.